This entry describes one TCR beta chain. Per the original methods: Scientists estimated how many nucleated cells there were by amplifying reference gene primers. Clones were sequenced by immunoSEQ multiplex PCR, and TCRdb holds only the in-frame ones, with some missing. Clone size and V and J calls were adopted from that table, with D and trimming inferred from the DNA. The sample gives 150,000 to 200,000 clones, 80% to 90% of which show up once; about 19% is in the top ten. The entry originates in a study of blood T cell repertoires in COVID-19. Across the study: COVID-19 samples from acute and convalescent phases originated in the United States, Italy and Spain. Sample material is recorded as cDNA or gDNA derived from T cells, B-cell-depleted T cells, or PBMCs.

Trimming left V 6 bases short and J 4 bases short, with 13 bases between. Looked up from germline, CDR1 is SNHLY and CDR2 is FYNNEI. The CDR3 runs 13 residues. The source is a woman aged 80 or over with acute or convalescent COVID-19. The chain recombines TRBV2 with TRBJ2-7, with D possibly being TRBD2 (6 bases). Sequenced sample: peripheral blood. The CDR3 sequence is CASRTAGPYEQYF. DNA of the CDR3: TGTGCCAGCAGAACCGCGGGGCCTTACGAGCAGTACTTC.